This T cell receptor (beta chain) was sequenced for a study of blood T cell repertoires in COVID-19. Study information: Italy, Spain and the United States were the sources of the convalescent and acute COVID-19 samples.

TCRdb's table, derived via immunoSEQ multiplex PCR, lists solely in-frame clones and lacks some. The sample has about 100,000 clones; around four fifths are singletons. Trimming took 3 bases from V and 0 from J, leaving 3 bases between them. The V gene's germline CDR1 is SQVTM and CDR2 ANQGSEA. The CDR3 covers 12 residues. The TCR originated in a woman in her sixties or seventies with acute or convalescent COVID-19. Sequencing was performed on peripheral blood. The chain couples TRBV29-1 to TRBJ2-1; D call uncertain. The CDR3 DNA reads TGCAGCGTTGACAGCTCCTACAATGAGCAGTTCTTC. The encoded protein is CSVDSSYNEQFF.